The clone carrying this TCR beta chain was found many times. What it binds is not known. The source of the sample is a study of T cells after yellow fever vaccination. CDR3 size: 14 residues. CDR1 and CDR2 (germline): SGHRS, YFSETQ. V was pared by 0 bases and J by 8 bases, with 9 bases between. Regarding the study as a whole: Clones from primary vaccination mostly reappeared after the booster (roughly 95% CD4, approximately 91% CD8). There was a small share of clonotypes that showed up in both the CD4 and CD8 compartments. Faster peaking, at day 5 versus 15, marked a secondary response that was weaker.

It was through 5'RACE template switching that TCR cDNA was made, with a universal primer site and UMIs added. TCRdb re-analysed the 5' RACE reads in MiXCR, keeping a single row per CDR3 protein. The repertoire consists of roughly 120,000 distinct CDR3 sequences, with 7.4% occurring once and the leading ten covering roughly 2.5%. The sequences come from CD4+ T cells sorted from PBMCs, collected 9 to 10 days after the first yellow fever vaccination. This receptor was taken from a man aged 18 to 30 who received the YFV17D yellow fever vaccine. V gene TRBV5-1 combines with J gene TRBJ1-6; D is unresolved. Here the CDR3 reads CASSLDGMDSPLHF. The CDR3 bases are TGCGCCAGCAGCTTGGACGGTATGGATTCACCCCTCCACTTT.